The text below deals with one TCR beta chain. In the PCR, 60 Vbeta and 13 Jbeta primers were used. The protocol was immunoSEQ multiplex PCR, while the TCRdb copy is restricted to in-frame clones and leaves out a portion. The sample lists roughly 200,000 clones; around 74% were seen once. These data belong to a study of cytomegalovirus exposure and HLA in healthy donors. V lost 11 bases to trimming and J lost 0 bases; unmatched junction nucleotides: 6. The CDR3 runs to 14 residues. Germline loops: CDR1 MDHEN, CDR2 SYDVKM. This chain joins TRBV28 and TRBJ1-3, with 8 bases lining up with TRBD1. This receptor was obtained from a male donor in good health and CMV-seronegative. Sequenced input: PBMCs. The CDR3 DNA follows: TGTGCCGTTACCAGGGGGCTCTCTGGAAACACCATATATTTT. Protein sequence: CAVTRGLSGNTIYF.